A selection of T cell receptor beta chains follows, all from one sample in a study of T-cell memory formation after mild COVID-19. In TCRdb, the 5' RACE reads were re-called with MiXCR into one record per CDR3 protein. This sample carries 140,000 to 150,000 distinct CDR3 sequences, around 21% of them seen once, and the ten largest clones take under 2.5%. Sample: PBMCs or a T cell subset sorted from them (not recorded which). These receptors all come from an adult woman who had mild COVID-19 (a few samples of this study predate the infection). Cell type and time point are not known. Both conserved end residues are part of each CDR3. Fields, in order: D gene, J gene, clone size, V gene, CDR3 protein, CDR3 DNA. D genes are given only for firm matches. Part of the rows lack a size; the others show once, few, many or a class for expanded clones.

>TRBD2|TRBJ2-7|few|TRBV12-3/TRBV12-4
CASRQGGWLAGEFDEQYF
TGTGCCAGCAGACAAGGCGGTTGGCTAGCGGGAGAGTTTGACGAGCAGTACTTC
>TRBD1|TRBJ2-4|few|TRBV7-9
CASSNHKGANIQYF
TGTGCCAGCAGCAACCATAAGGGGGCGAACATTCAGTACTTC
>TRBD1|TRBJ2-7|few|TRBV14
CASRKTGTGGYEQYF
TGTGCCAGCAGAAAAACCGGGACAGGCGGCTACGAGCAGTACTTC
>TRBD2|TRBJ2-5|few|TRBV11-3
CASSLGGRRETQYF
TGTGCCAGCAGCTTGGGCGGGAGAAGAGAGACCCAGTACTTC
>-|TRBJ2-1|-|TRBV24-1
CATSDWGPVSHEQFF
TGTGCCACCAGTGATTGGGGCCCTGTGTCCCATGAGCAGTTCTTC
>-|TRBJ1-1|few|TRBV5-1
CASSYGRDTEAFF
TGCGCCAGCAGCTATGGGCGGGACACTGAAGCTTTCTTT
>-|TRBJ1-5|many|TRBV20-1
CSASLGSNQPQHF
TGCAGTGCTTCCCTCGGCAGCAATCAGCCCCAGCATTTT
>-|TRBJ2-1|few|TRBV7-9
CASSTLGRGNEQFF
TGTGCCAGCAGCACACTCGGTCGAGGGAATGAGCAGTTCTTC
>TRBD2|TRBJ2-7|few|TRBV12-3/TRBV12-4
CASSSRSSGSDEQYF
TGTGCCAGCAGTTCCAGATCTAGCGGGAGTGACGAGCAGTACTTC
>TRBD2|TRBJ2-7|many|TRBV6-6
CASSYGTSGGASYEQYF
TGTGCCAGCAGTTACGGGACTAGCGGGGGGGCTTCCTACGAGCAGTACTTC
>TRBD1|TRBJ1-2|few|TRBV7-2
CASSLTGQGDYGYTF
TGTGCCAGCAGCTTGACCGGACAGGGGGACTATGGCTACACCTTC
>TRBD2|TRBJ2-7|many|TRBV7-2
CASSVSGRNYEQYF
TGTGCCAGCAGCGTGAGCGGGAGGAACTACGAGCAGTACTTC
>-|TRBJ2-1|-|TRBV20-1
CSASPRVGLIYNGQFF
TGCAGTGCTAGTCCCCGGGTGGGACTCATATACAATGGGCAGTTCTTC
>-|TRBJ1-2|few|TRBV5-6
CASIPAGGASYGYTF
TGTGCCAGCATCCCCGCCGGGGGGGCGAGCTATGGCTACACCTTC
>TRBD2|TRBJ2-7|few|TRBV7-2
CASSSGLAGVYEQYF
TGTGCCAGCAGCTCGGGACTAGCGGGAGTCTACGAGCAGTACTTC
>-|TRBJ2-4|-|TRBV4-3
CASSSRLGMLQYF
TGCGCCAGCAGCTCCCGGCTCGGGATGCTTCAGTACTTC
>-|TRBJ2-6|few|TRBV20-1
CSAVMTDNSGANVLTF
TGCAGTGCTGTGATGACGGATAATTCTGGGGCCAACGTCCTGACTTTC
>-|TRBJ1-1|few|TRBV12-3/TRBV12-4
CASTTQAVSEAFF
TGTGCCAGCACCACTCAGGCTGTATCGGAAGCTTTCTTT
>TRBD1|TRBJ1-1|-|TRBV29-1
CSVDSQGRAEAFF
TGCAGCGTTGATTCACAGGGGAGGGCTGAAGCTTTCTTT
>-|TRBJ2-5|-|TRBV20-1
CSARAPGRAETQYF
TGCAGTGCTAGAGCCCCCGGGCGGGCAGAGACCCAGTACTTC
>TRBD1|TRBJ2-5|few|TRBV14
CASSSTDRHQETQYF
TGTGCCAGCAGCTCGACGGACAGGCACCAAGAGACCCAGTACTTC
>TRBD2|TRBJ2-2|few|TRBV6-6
CASSYSYASGRTGELFF
TGTGCCAGCAGTTACTCATACGCTAGCGGGAGAACCGGGGAGCTGTTTTTT
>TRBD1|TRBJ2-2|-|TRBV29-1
CSVARTGVNTGELFF
TGCAGCGTTGCCCGGACAGGGGTCAACACCGGGGAGCTGTTTTTT
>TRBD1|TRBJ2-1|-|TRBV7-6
CASELPGRQGLWNNEQFF
TGTGCCAGCGAACTACCCGGGCGACAGGGATTATGGAACAATGAGCAGTTCTTC
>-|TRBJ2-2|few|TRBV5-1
CASSLSRVDTGELFF
TGCGCCAGCAGCCTTAGTAGGGTGGACACCGGGGAGCTGTTTTTT
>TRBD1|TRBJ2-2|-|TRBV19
CATKVGTGVTGELFF
TGTGCCACCAAGGTGGGGACAGGAGTCACCGGGGAGCTGTTTTTT
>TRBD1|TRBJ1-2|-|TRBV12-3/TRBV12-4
CASIEGTGDYGYTF
TGTGCCAGCATCGAAGGGACAGGGGACTATGGCTACACCTTC
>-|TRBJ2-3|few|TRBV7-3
CASSLFAGSSTDTQYF
TGTGCCAGCAGCCTTTTTGCAGGATCTAGCACAGATACGCAGTATTTT
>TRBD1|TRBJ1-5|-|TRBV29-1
CSVLQGRGQPQHF
TGCAGCGTTTTACAGGGGCGCGGCCAGCCCCAGCATTTT
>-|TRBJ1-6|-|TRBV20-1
CSARENSPLHF
TGCAGTGCTAGGGAGAATTCACCCCTCCACTTT
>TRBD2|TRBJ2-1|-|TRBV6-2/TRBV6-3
CASRASGANEQFF
TGTGCCAGCAGAGCCAGCGGGGCCAATGAGCAGTTCTTC
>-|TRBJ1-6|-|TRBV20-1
CSGVTGNSPLHF
TGCAGTGGCGTCACTGGCAATTCACCCCTCCACTTT
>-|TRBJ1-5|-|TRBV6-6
CASSPGPTNQPQHF
TGTGCCAGCAGTCCGGGACCGACCAATCAGCCCCAGCATTTT
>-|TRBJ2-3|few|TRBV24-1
CATSDFKGTDTQYF
TGTGCCACCAGTGATTTCAAGGGAACAGATACGCAGTATTTT
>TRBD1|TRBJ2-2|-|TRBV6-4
CASRGQGAGGELFF
TGTGCCAGCAGAGGGCAGGGGGCCGGCGGGGAGCTGTTTTTT
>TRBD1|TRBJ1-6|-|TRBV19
CASSTTQTGGTPLHF
TGTGCCAGTAGTACGACCCAGACAGGGGGGACACCCCTCCACTTT
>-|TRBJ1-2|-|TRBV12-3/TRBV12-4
CASSLAQLYGYTF
TGTGCCAGCAGTTTAGCGCAGCTCTATGGCTACACCTTC
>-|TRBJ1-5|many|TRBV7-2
CASSLRGNQPQHF
TGTGCCAGCAGCTTAAGGGGCAATCAGCCCCAGCATTTT
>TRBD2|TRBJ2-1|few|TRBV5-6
CASSLEPSGGPYNEQFF
TGTGCCAGCAGCTTGGAGCCTAGCGGGGGCCCTTACAATGAGCAGTTCTTC
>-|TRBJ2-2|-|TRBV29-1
CSVDSGTNTGELFF
TGCAGCGTTGATTCCGGGACTAACACCGGGGAGCTGTTTTTT
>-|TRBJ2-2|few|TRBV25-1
CASSEGQRAGELFF
TGTGCCAGCAGTGAGGGGCAGCGGGCCGGGGAGCTGTTTTTT
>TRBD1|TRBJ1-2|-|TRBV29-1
CSVGNSGGANYGYTF
TGCAGCGTTGGAAATTCAGGGGGCGCTAACTATGGCTACACCTTC
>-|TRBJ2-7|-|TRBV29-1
CSVERLRDGSEQYF
TGCAGCGTTGAGCGGCTCCGGGATGGGTCCGAGCAGTACTTC
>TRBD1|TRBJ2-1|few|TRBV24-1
CATSDRTGLNDEQFF
TGTGCCACCAGTGACCGGACAGGGCTTAACGATGAGCAGTTCTTC
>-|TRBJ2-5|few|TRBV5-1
CASSRHQETQYF
TGCGCCAGCAGCCGTCACCAAGAGACCCAGTACTTC
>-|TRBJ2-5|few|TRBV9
CASSVAALDSQETQYF
TGTGCCAGCAGCGTCGCCGCGTTGGATTCCCAAGAGACCCAGTACTTC
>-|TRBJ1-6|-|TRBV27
CASSSDRSNSPLHF
TGTGCCAGCAGTTCCGACAGGTCTAATTCACCCCTCCACTTT
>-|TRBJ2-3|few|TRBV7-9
CASSLGAGTNTQYF
TGTGCCAGCAGCTTAGGAGCAGGGACGAATACGCAGTATTTT
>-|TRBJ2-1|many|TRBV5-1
CASKTAETYNEQFF
TGCGCCAGCAAAACAGCGGAGACATACAATGAGCAGTTCTTC
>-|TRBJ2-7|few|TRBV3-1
CASSQISYEQYF
TGTGCCAGCAGCCAAATTTCCTACGAGCAGTACTTC